This TCR beta chain is from a study of control samples from healthy donors and cancer patients. Sequencing used immunoSEQ multiplex PCR; TCRdb keeps in-frame clones, though not all of them. The sample carries more than 85,000 clones, 88% recorded once. The V gene's germline CDR1 is LGHDT and CDR2 YNNKEL (reference sequence). The CDR3 covers 15 residues. The V gene lost 1 base and the J gene lost 3 bases, with 12 bases spanning the gap. The sequenced material came from PBMCs. This chain joins TRBV3-1 (or the pseudogene TRBV3-2) and TRBJ1-1; TRBD1 might be the D (6 bases). The TCR sequence derives from a woman aged 55-69 years with lung cancer. For the CDR3, the DNA is TGTGCCAGCAGCCAAGTTGGGGGGCGGGACACTGAAGCTTTCTTT. This gives the protein CASSQVGGRDTEAFF.